This T cell receptor beta chain was recovered during a study of graft-versus-host responses after intestinal transplantation. Looked up from germline, CDR1 is SEHNR and CDR2 is FQNEAQ (reference sequence). Losses at the gene ends were 3 bases for V and 3 bases for J; bases not matched to a gene: 2. This CDR3 is 16 amino acids long. The study's findings and limits: Among circulating GvH clones, peak levels were associated with early post-transplant declines in HvG clones. When patients had graft-donor T cell macrochimerism, their allografts held high graft-versus-host to host-versus-graft clonal ratios.

A remark on this clone: Its target is not known.

Assay: immunoSEQ multiplex PCR; the TCRdb copy retains only in-frame clones and omits some. This table has approximately 26,000 clones, around 78% appearing once. The sequencing here drew on PBMCs, taken 28 days after intestinal transplant. The genes are TRBV7-9 and TRBJ2-3; 14 nucleotides line up with TRBD2. This clonotype was sampled from a human patient who received an intestinal transplant, so some T cells may come from the graft donor. As DNA, the CDR3 is TGTGCCAGCAGCTTGACTAGCGGGAGGGCGACAGATACGCAGTATTTT. Its translation: CASSLTSGRATDTQYF.